The 18 T cell receptor beta chains below come from one sample, sequenced in a study of shared clonotypes between healthy human individuals. This table comes from immunoSEQ multiplex PCR, and its TCRdb copy is limited to in-frame clones, with some not included. The sample holds a few million clones, over 90% seen once. Material for sequencing was naive CD4+ T cells from PBMCs. Indicated subset: CD45RA+ positively selected. The receptors come from a man younger than 35 in good health. Some clones in this sample may be carry-over from other donors' samples.

The V and J genes are TRBV19 and TRBJ1-5, with 8 bases identical to TRBD1. This CDR3 spans 16 amino acids. The V gene end was trimmed by 4 bases and the J gene end by 1 base; junction bases not matched to a gene: 6. Per the germline V gene, CDR1 is LNHDA and CDR2 is SQIVND (reference sequence). For the CDR3, the DNA is TGTGCCAGTAGTAAGCGGACAGGGAGCAGCAATCAGCCCCAGCATTTT. It specifies CASSKRTGSSNQPQHF.

This chain links TRBV29-1 with TRBJ2-7; TRBD2 matches 10 bases. CDR1 SQVTM and CDR2 ANQGSEA come from the germline V gene. V lost 7 bases to trimming and J lost 6 bases; unmatched junction nucleotides: 9. The CDR3 covers 13 residues. CDR3 DNA sequence: TGCAGCGCCGTTCTAGCGGGAGAACGCGAGCAGTACTTC. Its protein product is CSAVLAGEREQYF.

The J gene is TRBJ1-1, the V gene TRBV5-4; 8 bases are shared with TRBD1. This CDR3 contains 15 residues. V lost 4 bases, J lost 0 bases, and 5 bases stayed unmatched. Per germline, CDR1 SGHNT and CDR2 YYREEE (reference sequence). CDR3 protein: CASSTRTGLNTEAFF. CDR3 nucleotide sequence: TGTGCCAGCAGCACGCGGACAGGGTTGAACACTGAAGCTTTCTTT.

The rearrangement uses TRBV19 and TRBJ1-5, with unresolved D. This CDR3 contains 14 residues. Germline V gives CDR1 LNHDA, CDR2 SQIVND (reference sequence). V lost 5 bases to trimming and J lost 6 bases, with 14 bases between them. CDR3 sequence reads: CASSSVVVFQPQHF. DNA of the CDR3: TGTGCCAGTAGTTCCGTTGTAGTATTTCAGCCCCAGCATTTT.

The chain is built from TRBV4-1 and TRBJ2-7; D is uncertain. With 3 bases removed from V and 2 bases from J, the gap between germline ends came to 11 bases. The CDR3 has 14 residues. Germline lookup yields CDR1 MGHRA and CDR2 YSYEKL. CDR3: CASSHISRAYEQYF. The CDR3 bases are TGCGCCAGCAGCCATATTTCGCGAGCCTACGAGCAGTACTTC.

The rearrangement joins TRBV7-6 to TRBJ2-1, with a weak D call TRBD2 (6 bases). The germline V gene has CDR1 SGHVS and CDR2 FNYEAQ. The CDR3 runs 15 residues. V was pared by 1 base and J by 5 bases, with 12 bases between. The CDR3 bases are TGTGCCAGCAGCTTAGTGCCGGGAGTCGACAATGAGCAGTTCTTC. It yields the protein CASSLVPGVDNEQFF.

Regarding this clone: The germline gene is not matched at one end of the junction; a read error may be the cause. The same CDR3 also results from other DNA sequences found in this sample. The DNA of the CDR3 is TGCGCCAGCAGCTTAGCGCAGGGGCCGGGAAACACCATATATTTT. Translation gives CASSLAQGPGNTIYF. This chain connects TRBV7-9 to TRBJ1-3, with D possibly TRBD1 on 6 matching bases. This CDR3 comprises 15 residues. The germline V gene has CDR1 SEHNR and CDR2 FQNEAQ (reference sequence). The whole variable domain, remainder taken from reference TRBV7-9 and TRBJ1-3, is DTGVSQNPRHKITKRGQNVTFRCDPISEHNRLYWYRQTLGQGPEFLTYFQNEAQLEKSRLLSDRFSAERPKGSFSTLEIQRTEQGDSAMYLCASSLAQGPGNTIYFGEGSWLTVV.

The rearrangement joins TRBV18 to TRBJ1-4; no firm D call. CDR1 and CDR2 (germline): KGHSH, LQKENI. V was cut by 6 bases and J by 8 bases, with 16 bases left in between. The CDR3 has 14 amino acids. The chain's CDR3 is CASSPMGVAEKLFF. CDR3 sequence (DNA): TGTGCCAGCTCTCCCATGGGTGTAGCGGAAAAACTGTTTTTT.

The chain is built from TRBV18 and TRBJ2-5; the D is unclear. This CDR3 comprises 14 residues. V lost 1 base and J lost 1, with 7 bases in between. Germline V gene lookup returns CDR1 KGHSH and CDR2 LQKENI. The CDR3 loop is CASSPQATQETQYF. CDR3 DNA sequence: TGTGCCAGCTCACCACAGGCCACCCAAGAGACCCAGTACTTC.

V is TRBV30 and J is TRBJ2-3, with a weak D call TRBD2 (5 bases). The CDR3 is made up of 15 amino acids. Germline CDR1 and CDR2: GTSNPN and SVGIG (reference sequence). Trimming cost V 3 bases and J 2 bases, with 15 bases left between them. CDR3 nucleotides: TGTGCCTGGAGGGGAACTAGTATGGCCACAGATACGCAGTATTTT. Encoded protein: CAWRGTSMATDTQYF.

This clone was seen only once. Other nucleotide sequences in the sample specify the same CDR3. Here the CDR3 DNA reads TGTGCCAGCAGCCCGGGAAGGGGAGAGACCCAGTACTTC. Translating it yields CASSPGRGETQYF. The chain uses TRBV7-2 and TRBJ2-5; D may be TRBD1 or TRBD2 (5 bases each). Trimming shortened V by 5 bases and J by 4 bases, and 11 bases separated the two germline ends. Germline V gene lookup returns CDR1 SGHTA and CDR2 FQGNSA. The CDR3 sequence is 13 residues long. Variable domain in full (rest from reference TRBV7-2 and TRBJ2-5): GAGVSQSPSNKVTEKGKDVELRCDPISGHTALYWYRQSLGQGLEFLIYFQGNSAPDKSGLPSDRFSAERTGGSVSTLTIQRTQQEDSAVYLCASSPGRGETQYFGPGTRLLVL.

CDR3 region: CASRKQGAENTEAFF. DNA of the CDR3: TGTGCCAGCAGGAAACAGGGGGCGGAGAACACTGAAGCTTTCTTT. The chain uses TRBV27 and TRBJ1-1; 9 bases agree with TRBD1. Germline V gene lookup returns CDR1 MNHEY and CDR2 SMNVEV (reference sequence). The CDR3 sequence is 15 residues long. V shed 6 bases, J shed 1 base, and the junction held 6 bases outside the gene matches.

Comment on this clone: This same CDR3 is encoded by further DNA sequences in the sample. The V and J genes are TRBV5-1 and TRBJ1-3, with D hard to call. The CDR3 has 14 amino acids. The germline CDR1 and CDR2 sequences are SGHRS and YFSETQ. The ends were cut back, 0 bases at V and 1 base at J, with 5 bases in the middle. In DNA, the CDR3 is TGCGCCAGCAGCTTGGGACTGTCTGGAAACACCATATATTTT. Translating gives CASSLGLSGNTIYF.

With respect to this clone: This specimen includes other DNA sequences encoding the same CDR3. V is TRBV7-3 and J is TRBJ2-1, with TRBD2 matching over 8 bases. V was clipped by 3 bases and J by 1 base; unmatched bases: 2. The germline gives CDR1 SGHTA, CDR2 FQGTGA. This CDR3 has 15 residues. The CDR3, as DNA: TGTGCCAGCAGCTTCGGGAGGGGGTCCTACAATGAGCAGTTCTTC. It specifies CASSFGRGSYNEQFF. Filled out from reference TRBV7-3 and TRBJ2-1, the complete variable domain reads GAGVSQTPSNKVTEKGKYVELRCDPISGHTALYWYRQSLGQGPEFLIYFQGTGAADDSGLPNDRFFAVRPEGSVSTLKIQRTERGDSAVYLCASSFGRGSYNEQFFGPGTRLTVL.

The chain is built from TRBV5-1 and TRBJ2-1, with TRBD2 matching over 12 bases. The CDR3 sequence is 15 residues long. V trimming: 3 bases; J trimming: 3 bases; junction bases outside the gene matches: 1. Looked up from germline, CDR1 is SGHRS and CDR2 is YFSETQ. In nucleotides, the CDR3 is TGCGCCAGCAGCTGGACTAGCGGGATCTACAATGAGCAGTTCTTC. Encoded protein: CASSWTSGIYNEQFF.

V gene TRBV28 combines with J gene TRBJ1-2; TRBD1 might be the D (6 bases). Germline V gene data show CDR1 as MDHEN and CDR2 as SYDVKM. Trimming took 1 base from V and 5 from J, leaving 11 bases between them. The length of the CDR3 is 14 residues. In DNA form, the CDR3 reads TGTGCCAGCAGTTTATCGGGGGACAAATATGGCTACACCTTC. It yields the protein CASSLSGDKYGYTF.

This sequence joins TRBV13 and TRBJ2-2; 8 bases map to TRBD2. CDR1 and CDR2 from the germline V gene are PRHDT and FYEKMQ (reference sequence). This CDR3 spans 15 amino acids. V dropped 3 bases and J dropped 6; count of bases not matched to a gene: 6. CDR3 sequence: CASSFERERPGELFF. CDR3 DNA: TGTGCCAGCAGCTTCGAGCGGGAGCGCCCCGGGGAGCTGTTTTTT.

The chain carries TRBV14 and TRBJ1-4, with D perhaps matching TRBD1 (6 bases). CDR1 SGHDN and CDR2 FVKESK come from the germline V gene. This CDR3 is built from 15 residues. V dropped 4 bases and J dropped 5 bases, with 14 bases sitting between them. Here the CDR3 reads CASSPGTTTNEKLFF. The CDR3 DNA reads as TGTGCCAGCAGCCCCGGGACAACGACCAATGAAAAACTGTTTTTT.